The rows below give T cell receptor beta chains drawn from one sample of a study of cytomegalovirus exposure and HLA in healthy donors. Clones were sequenced by immunoSEQ multiplex PCR, and TCRdb holds only the in-frame ones, with some missing. The table lists some 200,000 clones, around four fifths of them singletons. Specimen: PBMCs. The receptors originated from a woman aged 40 to 55 in good health and CMV-seronegative. CDR3s leave out the opening cysteine and the closing phenylalanine or tryptophan. The D gene is left open where the match is weak. Size is omitted from some rows. Given values are once, few, many or a class for expanded clones.

-	few	12	TRBV5-1	ASSQSQANEKLF
-	-	12	TRBV4-2	ASSQDLAPDTQY
TRBD1	few	13	TRBV6-5	ASSSRTGRNTEAF
TRBD1	-	19	TRBV10-3	AISGRIWMDRGVLGGKKAF
-	-	12	TRBV2	ASSNALKGEKLF
-	-	13	TRBV5-1	ATRTEPANTGELF
-	once	14	TRBV7-3	ASSLGGGPSTDTQY
-	-	12	TRBV5-3	ARSCKLSSYEQY
TRBD2	-	15	TRBV11-3	ASSLVSGAGGYNEQF
-	-	12	TRBV9	ASSSSGRTETQY
-	-	9	TRBV20-1	SAPGGEKLF
TRBD1	-	13	TRBV9	ASSAGQGVGYEQY
TRBD1	-	14	TRBV28	ASRTGGASGANVLT
-	-	11	TRBV6-1	ASSVSKEETQY
TRBD1	few	13	TRBV27	ASSLSTGRYTEAF
-	-	10	TRBV6-6	ASSSPLEKAF
-	-	14	TRBV27	ASSLLAGATNSPLH
TRBD1	-	14	TRBV19	ASSRDRGLQSYEQY
-	-	13	TRBV18	ASSPKLGVNYEQY
TRBD1	few	11	TRBV6-1	ASRVDRVGEQF
-	-	11	TRBV19	ASSSFSRGSQY
-	-	11	TRBV7-8	ASSPSGANVLT
-	-	15	TRBV5-1	ASSRLSGGRGNTEAF
-	-	12	TRBV18	ASSRDRFNQPQH
-	-	14	TRBV9	ASSATTDRFNTEAF
-	-	10	TRBV10-3	AISVDSEKLF
-	-	12	TRBV5-5	ASSLAEGNTEAF
TRBD1	-	12	TRBV7-3	ASSPTGSPGELF
-	-	9	TRBV28	ASREGYGYT